Listed below are T cell receptor beta chains from one sample, sequenced in a study of breast tumors, draining lymph nodes, adjacent tissues. TCRdb reanalysed the multiplex PCR reads using MiXCR and keeps one entry per CDR3 protein. The sample has around 140,000 distinct CDR3 sequences; around a third are singletons. Specimen: axillary lymph node tissue. The receptors originated from a female donor with breast cancer. Some clones in this sample may be carry-over from other donors' samples. CDR3s include the opening cysteine and the closing phenylalanine or tryptophan. Each record gives: CDR3 protein, CDR3 DNA, CDR3 length, J gene, clone size, D gene, V gene. The D gene is left open where the match is weak. Where a row states a size, it is once, few, many or the class of an expanded clone; other rows omit it.

CDR3: CASSVTGVGEQYF
DNA: TGTGCCAGCAGTGTTACAGGGGTTGGGGAGCAGTACTTC
length: 13
J: TRBJ2-7
size: -
D: TRBD1
V: TRBV2

CDR3: CASSRDWNTGELFF
DNA: TGTGCCAGCAGCAGGGACTGGAACACCGGGGAGCTGTTTTTT
length: 14
J: TRBJ2-2
size: -
D: -
V: TRBV5-4

CDR3: CASSLAGLGPLHF
DNA: TGTGCCAGCAGCTTAGCGGGGCTAGGCCCCCTCCACTTT
length: 13
J: TRBJ1-6
size: -
D: -
V: TRBV5-4

CDR3: CASSLRSSATDTQYF
DNA: TGTGCCAGCAGCTTAAGGTCTAGCGCCACAGATACGCAGTATTTT
length: 15
J: TRBJ2-3
size: many
D: -
V: TRBV7-3

CDR3: CASSQARNTEAFF
DNA: TGTGCCAGCAGCCAGGCAAGGAACACTGAAGCTTTCTTT
length: 13
J: TRBJ1-1
size: few
D: -
V: TRBV7-6

CDR3: CASSHSGPRGTDTQYF
DNA: TGTGCCAGCAGTCACTCGGGACCGCGCGGCACAGATACGCAGTATTTT
length: 16
J: TRBJ2-3
size: many
D: -
V: TRBV6-7

CDR3: CTSRSRQASYEQCF
DNA: TGTACCAGCAGGTCGCGACAGGCCTCCTACGAGCAGTGCTTC
length: 14
J: TRBJ2-7
size: -
D: -
V: TRBV11-2

CDR3: CASSARQGANEQFF
DNA: TGTGCCAGCAGTGCCCGACAGGGGGCCAATGAGCAGTTCTTC
length: 14
J: TRBJ2-1
size: many
D: TRBD1
V: TRBV2

CDR3: CASSERRNF
DNA: TGTGCCAGCAGCGAGAGGCGGAACTTT
length: 9
J: TRBJ1-6
size: few
D: -
V: TRBV11-2

CDR3: CASSQGAQAGNTIYF
DNA: TGTGCCAGCAGCCAAGGGGCCCAGGCTGGAAACACCATATATTTT
length: 15
J: TRBJ1-3
size: many
D: -
V: TRBV3-1

CDR3: CAWSAGTGVRGGNQPQHF
DNA: TGTGCCTGGAGCGCCGGGACAGGGGTGAGGGGGGGCAATCAGCCCCAGCATTTT
length: 18
J: TRBJ1-5
size: many
D: TRBD1
V: TRBV30

CDR3: CASSFSGSLGSYGYTF
DNA: TGCGCCAGCAGCTTCTCAGGGTCGCTCGGGTCCTATGGCTACACCTTC
length: 16
J: TRBJ1-2
size: -
D: -
V: TRBV5-1

CDR3: CASSSETDVEKLFF
DNA: TGCGCCAGCAGCTCCGAAACGGACGTTGAAAAACTGTTTTTT
length: 14
J: TRBJ1-4
size: many
D: -
V: TRBV5-1

CDR3: CASSFSDSPLHF
DNA: TGTGCCAGCAGTTTTTCCGATTCACCCCTCCACTTT
length: 12
J: TRBJ1-6
size: many
D: -
V: TRBV28

CDR3: CSAPADMNTEAFF
DNA: TGCAGTGCCCCAGCGGACATGAACACTGAAGCTTTCTTT
length: 13
J: TRBJ1-1
size: -
D: -
V: TRBV20-1